The 11 T cell receptor beta chains below were found in one sample sequenced in a study of shared clonotypes between healthy human individuals. Method: immunoSEQ multiplex PCR; TCRdb's copy keeps in-frame clones and lacks some. The table shows hundreds of thousands of clones, with about 95% occurring only once. The sequenced material came from naive CD4+ T cells sorted from blood. Subset indicated: CD45RA+ positively selected. Source of these receptors: a woman aged 25 to 39 in good health.

This rearrangement joins TRBV11-2 to TRBJ1-2, with D maybe TRBD1 (5 bases). V lost 11 bases and J 4 bases, leaving 14 bases between the germline ends. Germline CDR1 and CDR2: SGHAT and FQNNGV. This CDR3 region has 12 residues. The CDR3 DNA follows: TGTGCCGTCAGGGCGCGGGGCTATGGCTACACCTTC. Amino acids: CAVRARGYGYTF. The full variable domain, its missing parts supplied by reference TRBV11-2 and TRBJ1-2, is EAGVAQSPRYKIIEKRQSVAFWCNPISGHATLYWYQQILGQGPKLLIQFQNNGVVDDSQLPKDRFSAERLKGVDSTLKIQPAKLEDSAVYLCAVRARGYGYTFGSGTRLTVV.

This sequence joins TRBV6-4 and TRBJ2-7, with 12 bases fitting TRBD2. The CDR3 consists of 14 residues. Germline CDR1 is MRHNA and CDR2 is SNTAGT. Trimming cost V 7 bases and J 3 bases; bases outside gene matches: 4. The CDR3, as DNA: TGTGCCAGCAAAATGACTAGCGGGGGCTACGAGCAGTACTTC. This codes for CASKMTSGGYEQYF.

This chain links TRBV27 with TRBJ2-3, with D tentatively TRBD1 or TRBD2 (5 bases each). The CDR3 is 14 residues long. Germline lookup yields CDR1 MNHEY and CDR2 SMNVEV (reference sequence). Trimming pared 6 bases from V and 6 bases from J, leaving 16 bases between. CDR3 sequence reads: CASSGSWGTDTQYF. CDR3 sequence (DNA): TGTGCCAGCAGCGGAAGCTGGGGGACGGATACGCAGTATTTT.

The chain couples TRBV10-3 to TRBJ1-1, with D maybe TRBD1 (6 bases). The CDR3 runs 15 residues. The V end was cut by 3 bases, the J end by 10 bases, with 21 bases between. Germline lookup yields CDR1 ENHRY and CDR2 SYGVKD. The DNA of the CDR3 is TGTGCCATCAGTGATCTCGGCAGGGGCCATGAAGGAGCTTTCTTT. It yields the protein CAISDLGRGHEGAFF.

The chain joins TRBV10-3 to TRBJ2-1; a possible D gene is TRBD1 (5 bases). Germline V gene lookup returns CDR1 ENHRY and CDR2 SYGVKD. The CDR3 consists of 12 residues. V gave up 8 bases and J gave up 5 bases, with 10 bases separating them. The CDR3 nucleotides read TGTGCCATCGGGGCAGCTCACAATGAGCAGTTCTTC. Its translation: CAIGAAHNEQFF.

V is TRBV14 and J is TRBJ2-5; 8 nucleotides line up with TRBD1. The J call may be mistaken, given a closer DNA end match to TRBJ2-7. The germline gives CDR1 SGHDN, CDR2 FVKESK. The CDR3 is 14 residues long. The DNA of the CDR3 is TGTGCCAGCAGCCTCGGACAGGGTGTCCACGAGCAGTACTTC. Translating gives CASSLGQGVHEQYF.

The J gene is TRBJ2-2, the V gene TRBV7-9; D possibly corresponds to TRBD1 (5 bases). The CDR3 is 19 residues long. Germline CDR1 and CDR2: SEHNR and FQNEAQ (reference sequence). V lost 4 bases and J 6 bases, leaving 27 bases between the germline ends. CDR3 region: CASSYPGLPRGRRAGELFF. Written as DNA, the CDR3 is TGTGCCAGCAGCTACCCAGGGCTTCCACGTGGTAGGCGTGCCGGGGAGCTGTTTTTT.

The chain has TRBV5-1 and TRBJ2-5; D perhaps matches TRBD1 (6 bases). The germline V gene has CDR1 SGHRS and CDR2 YFSETQ. There are 14 residues in the CDR3. V was shortened by 0 bases and J by 4 bases, with 10 bases between the two germline ends. The CDR3, as DNA: TGCGCCAGCAGCTTGGCCGTACAGGGAGAGACCCAGTACTTC. Residues: CASSLAVQGETQYF.

The CDR3 DNA reads TGTGCCAGCAGCCCGAGAGAGAATGAGCAGTTCTTC. This sequence encodes CASSPRENEQFF. V is TRBV7-8 and J is TRBJ2-1; D remains ambiguous. Trimming pared 5 bases from V and 7 bases from J, leaving 9 bases between. The CDR3 spans 12 residues. CDR1 and CDR2 (germline): SGHVS, FQNEAQ.

The chain uses TRBV5-1 and TRBJ2-1, with 11 positions matching TRBD2. The CDR3 is 15 amino acids. J gave up 9 bases and V 4 bases, and 9 bases lay outside the gene matches. Per germline, CDR1 SGHRS and CDR2 YFSETQ. In DNA form, the CDR3 reads TGCGCCAGCAGCCCGCAACCGACTAGCGGGGTTGAGCAGTTCTTC. It translates to CASSPQPTSGVEQFF.

The CDR3 protein is CASSLARVIGGSSEAFF. CDR3 coding DNA: TGTGCCAGCAGCTTGGCCAGGGTGATTGGGGGATCTTCTGAAGCTTTCTTT. V usage is TRBV5-6 and J usage is TRBJ1-1, with a possible D match to TRBD1 (5 bases). V was clipped by 0 bases and J by 6 bases, with 21 bases between them. Germline CDR1 and CDR2: SGHDT and YYEEEE. The CDR3 is 17 residues long.